These 32 T cell receptor beta chains came from one sample sequenced in a study of CD8 T cells in ankylosing spondylitis (dated by TCRdb to 2017 to 2019). Results the study describes overall, beyond this receptor: Blood from ankylosing spondylitis patients appeared to be characterized by a TCR beta motif made up of seven or eight highly homologous amino acid variants.

No antigen has been identified for these receptors. The method behind the library was 5' RACE. The data were produced on an Illumina HiSeq 2500. TCRdb passed the public sequencing reads through fastp at Q25 and MiXCR, retaining productive beta sequences. Rows are unified per CDR3 protein, each entry keeping the most common DNA and genes. The sample table lists 700,000 to 850,000 distinct CDR3 sequences, 12% of them with a count of one. Just over 0.5% of the sample is in the top ten clones. The sample comprised blood, either unsorted or a sorted T cell fraction (not recorded which). These receptors were taken from a male donor with ankylosing spondylitis.

This clonotype has at least ten counts. The J gene is TRBJ2-7, the V gene TRBV15; TRBD2 is a possible D gene (5 bases). The V end was cut by 1 base, the J end by 0 bases, with 10 bases between. This CDR3 comprises 15 residues. CDR1 is LNHNV, CDR2 YYDKDF, per germline (reference sequence). The CDR3 loop is CATSRVGGSSYEQYF. The CDR3 nucleotides are TGTGCCACCAGCAGAGTCGGTGGGAGCTCCTACGAGCAGTACTTC.

This clonotype was seen repeatedly, ten times or more. This chain links TRBV7-2 with TRBJ2-5; a possible D gene is TRBD1 (6 bases). The length of the CDR3 is 14 residues. CDR1 is SGHTA and CDR2 is FQGNSA in the germline V gene. The V end was cut by 1 base, the J end by 5 bases, with 11 bases between. The CDR3: CASSLDGTRETQYF. The CDR3 nucleotides are TGTGCCAGCAGCTTAGACGGGACAAGGGAGACCCAGTACTTC. Full variable domain (remainder filled in from reference TRBV7-2 and TRBJ2-5): GAGVSQSPSNKVTEKGKDVELRCDPISGHTALYWYRQSLGQGLEFLIYFQGNSAPDKSGLPSDRFSAERTGGSVSTLTIQRTQQEDSAVYLCASSLDGTRETQYFGPGTRLLVL.

The chain links TRBV6-1 to TRBJ2-7, with 7 bases aligning to TRBD1. The CDR3 is made up of 15 amino acids. After removal of 10 bases from V and 2 bases from J, the junction contained 14 bases not matched to a gene. Germline-derived CDR1 and CDR2 are MNHNS and SASEGT. The CDR3: CATQPYRDRTYEQYF. The CDR3 DNA reads TGTGCCACGCAACCGTACCGGGACAGAACCTACGAGCAGTACTTC.

This clonotype has more than one count but fewer than ten. This chain connects TRBV20-1 to TRBJ2-3; D gene ambiguous. The germline CDR1 and CDR2 sequences are DFQATT and SNEGSKA (reference sequence). V shed 7 bases and J shed 0 bases, with 17 bases lying between them. The CDR3 has 15 amino acids. Here the CDR3 reads CSGSSRRSSTDTQYF. CDR3 bases: TGCAGTGGCTCCTCTCGGCGTTCGAGCACAGATACGCAGTATTTT.

This clonotype was recorded many times. This chain links TRBV29-1 with TRBJ2-3; D uncertain. Germline V CDR1 and CDR2: SQVTM, ANQGSEA. The CDR3 consists of 13 residues. V was cut by 1 base and J by 6 bases, with 11 bases left in between. CDR3 region: CSVEALERDTQYF. CDR3 sequence (DNA): TGCAGCGTTGAAGCCTTGGAGAGGGATACGCAGTATTTT.

The sample holds many counts of this clonotype. The chain has TRBV5-1 and TRBJ2-3, with a weak D call TRBD1 (5 bases). CDR1 SGHRS and CDR2 YFSETQ come from the germline V gene. Trimming stripped 3 bases from V and 0 bases from J, with 20 bases between. This CDR3 comprises 18 residues. CDR3 coding DNA: TGCGCCAGCAGCTCGACAGCTGGAAGAGGTACCAGCACAGATACGCAGTATTTT. It specifies CASSSTAGRGTSTDTQYF.

In this sample, this clonotype turned up a few times. The chain uses TRBV20-1 and TRBJ2-7; tentatively, D is TRBD2 (6 bases). V gave up 3 bases and J gave up 1 base, with 19 bases separating them. Germline V lookup: CDR1 DFQATT, CDR2 SNEGSKA (reference sequence). The CDR3 totals 16 residues. CDR3 amino acids: CSARALAGRSSYEQYF. The CDR3, as DNA: TGCAGTGCTAGGGCCCTGGCGGGGCGTTCGTCCTACGAGCAGTACTTC.

This clonotype was picked up a small number of times. The chain combines TRBV3-1 with TRBJ2-1; 7 positions match TRBD1. The junction had 5 bases not matched to a gene; V was cut back by 3 bases and J by 6 bases. Germline CDR1 and CDR2: LGHDT and YNNKEL (reference sequence). The CDR3 length is 14 residues. The DNA for the CDR3 is TGTGCCAGCAGCCACTTGGACAGGAGCAATGAGCAGTTCTTC. Translation: CASSHLDRSNEQFF.

The rearrangement uses TRBV6-2 or TRBV6-3 and TRBJ1-1, with D unresolved. The CDR3 is 13 residues long. Trimming stripped 2 bases from V and 4 bases from J, with 8 bases between. Germline V lookup: CDR1 MNHEY, CDR2 SVGEGT. Written as DNA, the CDR3 is TGTGCCAGCAGTTACGAAGACCTCACTGAAGCTTTCTTT. It translates to CASSYEDLTEAFF.

This clonotype was found many times. The V call is TRBV14, the J call TRBJ2-5; D possibly corresponds to TRBD1 (5 bases). Trimming left V 3 bases short and J 4 bases short, with 15 bases between. Germline assignment: CDR1 SGHDN and CDR2 FVKESK. The CDR3 is 15 amino acids. CDR3: CASSHLTEKRETQYF. Written as DNA, the CDR3 is TGTGCCAGCAGCCACCTGACAGAAAAAAGAGAGACCCAGTACTTC.

This chain connects TRBV18 to TRBJ2-1; maybe TRBD2 (6 bases). V lost 4 bases, J lost 2 bases, and 15 bases lay in between. Germline CDR1 reads KGHSH; CDR2 reads LQKENI. The CDR3 loop spans 16 amino acids. CDR3: CASSRSGSLTYNEQFF. CDR3 DNA sequence: TGTGCCAGCTCACGTAGCGGATCGTTAACCTACAATGAGCAGTTCTTC.

This clonotype was picked up a small number of times. The chain has TRBV4-3 and TRBJ2-1; 7 bases align to TRBD2. CDR3 length equals 16 residues. Looked up from germline, CDR1 is LGHNA and CDR2 is YSLEER. V shed 4 bases and J 8 bases; nucleotides not matched to a gene: 14. The CDR3: CASSPRPSGMFDEQFF. CDR3 bases: TGCGCCAGCAGCCCAAGGCCCAGCGGGATGTTCGATGAGCAGTTCTTC.

This clonotype was counted only a few times. The chain links TRBV20-1 to TRBJ1-1, with D uncertain. The CDR3 totals 13 residues. Looked up from germline, CDR1 is DFQATT and CDR2 is SNEGSKA (reference sequence). Trimming removed 7 bases from V and 0 bases from J, with 12 bases in between. This chain's CDR3 is CSVKRDLNTEAFF. Here the CDR3 DNA reads TGCAGTGTTAAAAGGGATTTGAACACTGAAGCTTTCTTT.

The rearrangement uses TRBV20-1 and TRBJ2-3; the D gene is possibly TRBD2 (7 bases). V gave up 3 bases and J gave up 0 bases, with 19 bases separating them. CDR1 and CDR2 (germline): DFQATT, SNEGSKA (reference sequence). The length of the CDR3 is 17 residues. In DNA form, the CDR3 reads TGCAGTGCTAGCTGGAGGAGGGGGGGGAGCAGCACAGATACGCAGTATTTT. Amino acids: CSASWRRGGSSTDTQYF.

This chain connects TRBV7-3 to TRBJ2-5; D perhaps matches TRBD1 (6 bases). With 5 bases removed from V and 9 bases from J, the gap between germline ends came to 22 bases. The germline V gene has CDR1 SGHTA and CDR2 FQGTGA. The CDR3 is 15 residues long. CDR3 region: CASSPSRDRSRPQYF. DNA for the CDR3: TGTGCCAGCAGCCCCTCCCGTGACAGGAGCCGGCCCCAGTACTTC.

This clonotype has ten or more counts. The chain is built from TRBV6-5 and TRBJ1-1; no firm D call. The germline CDR1 and CDR2 sequences are MNHEY and SVGAGI. The CDR3 sequence is 14 residues long. The V end lost 4 bases, the J end lost 6 bases, and 15 bases lay between the germline ends. The CDR3 protein is CASSLHPAVPEAFF. The CDR3 DNA reads as TGTGCCAGCAGTTTACACCCGGCGGTGCCTGAAGCTTTCTTT.

This clonotype came up a few times. The chain uses TRBV9 and TRBJ1-2; D possibly corresponds to TRBD1 (6 bases). V lost 0 bases to trimming and J lost 6 bases, with 9 bases between them. CDR1 SGDLS and CDR2 YYNGEE come from the germline V gene. CDR3 size: 13 residues. As DNA, the CDR3 is TGTGCCAGCAGCGTAGAGGGGGGGAATGGCTACACCTTC. Protein: CASSVEGGNGYTF.

Only a few counts were recorded for this clonotype. The V call is TRBV20-1, the J call TRBJ2-1; 11 positions agree with TRBD2. The CDR3 has 14 residues. CDR1 is DFQATT and CDR2 is SNEGSKA in the germline V gene (reference sequence). The trim removed 4 bases at V and 9 bases at J, leaving 8 bases unmatched. The CDR3 region has the DNA TGCAGTGCTACGCGACTAGCGGGGTTCGTTGAGCAGTTCTTC. It specifies CSATRLAGFVEQFF.

This clonotype came up once. V usage is TRBV10-3 and J usage is TRBJ1-4, with D uncertain. The germline V gene encodes CDR1 ENHRY and CDR2 SYGVKD. V shed 0 bases and J shed 0 bases, with 8 bases lying between them. The CDR3 spans 16 residues. CDR3 residues: CAISESTPATNEKLFF. CDR3 bases: TGTGCCATCAGTGAGTCGACGCCTGCAACTAATGAAAAACTGTTTTTT.

The genes are TRBV19 and TRBJ1-2; D perhaps matches TRBD1 (5 bases). The CDR3 totals 15 residues. Looked up from germline, CDR1 is LNHDA and CDR2 is SQIVND (reference sequence). V lost 7 bases to trimming and J lost 2 bases, with 17 bases between them. The chain's CDR3 is CASIRTISGNYGYTF. Written as DNA, the CDR3 is TGTGCCAGTATAAGGACAATCTCGGGAAACTATGGCTACACCTTC.

This rearrangement joins TRBV20-1 to TRBJ1-5; TRBD1 matches at 7 bases. Germline CDR1 reads DFQATT; CDR2 reads SNEGSKA (reference sequence). There are 13 residues in the CDR3. Trimming took 5 bases from V and 3 from J; bases not matched to a gene: 4. The CDR3 spells CSAARGPNQPQHF. The DNA of the CDR3 is TGCAGTGCTGCAAGGGGGCCCAATCAGCCCCAGCATTTT.

This clonotype was detected only a few times. J is TRBJ2-7 and V is TRBV6-6, with D possibly TRBD2 on 6 matching bases. The CDR3 spans 13 residues. V was trimmed by 8 bases and J by 2 bases, leaving 13 bases between them. CDR1 MNHNY and CDR2 SVGAGI come from the germline V gene (reference sequence). Here the CDR3 DNA reads TGTGCCAGCTTAGGAGGGGTGACCTACGAGCAGTACTTC. This sequence encodes CASLGGVTYEQYF.

This chain links TRBV27 with TRBJ1-1; D unclear. The CDR3 length is 14 residues. V gave up 5 bases and J gave up 7 bases, with 17 bases separating them. CDR1 and CDR2 from the germline V gene are MNHEY and SMNVEV (reference sequence). In nucleotides, the CDR3 is TGTGCCAGCAGTAGAAGCGGGCCGGGCGGTGAAGCTTTCTTT. Its protein product is CASSRSGPGGEAFF.

This clonotype appeared a few times. J is TRBJ2-2 and V is TRBV6-1; tentatively, D is TRBD1 (6 bases). Germline loops: CDR1 MNHNS, CDR2 SASEGT. Trimming pared 6 bases from V and 3 bases from J, leaving 14 bases between. The length of the CDR3 is 15 residues. CDR3 sequence (DNA): TGTGCCAGCAGAATCCAGACAGGATACACCGGGGAGCTGTTTTTT. Translating gives CASRIQTGYTGELFF.

The sample holds many counts of this clonotype. The J gene is TRBJ1-6, the V gene TRBV7-2; D is perhaps TRBD1 (6 bases). V lost 1 base and J lost 7, with 8 bases in between. The germline V gene encodes CDR1 SGHTA and CDR2 FQGNSA. The CDR3 spans 14 residues. The DNA of the CDR3 is TGTGCCAGCAGCTTAGGGACAGAAAATTCACCCCTCCACTTT. Its protein is CASSLGTENSPLHF. The variable domain in full, completed from reference TRBV7-2 and TRBJ1-6, reads GAGVSQSPSNKVTEKGKDVELRCDPISGHTALYWYRQSLGQGLEFLIYFQGNSAPDKSGLPSDRFSAERTGGSVSTLTIQRTQQEDSAVYLCASSLGTENSPLHFGNGTRLTVT.

Only a few counts were recorded for this clonotype. This chain joins TRBV20-1 and TRBJ2-7, with a tentative D call TRBD2 (6 bases). Deletions cut 3 bases from V and 5 bases from J, with 14 bases between. The CDR3 spans 13 residues. CDR1 and CDR2 from the germline V gene are DFQATT and SNEGSKA (reference sequence). CDR3 DNA: TGCAGTGCTAGTCTCCCGGGAGCTAACGAGCAGTACTTC. Its translation is CSASLPGANEQYF.

The rearrangement joins TRBV7-9 to TRBJ2-7; D not certain. Germline lookup yields CDR1 SEHNR and CDR2 FQNEAQ (reference sequence). The germline V and J ends were trimmed by 1 base and 2 bases, with 15 bases remaining between them. The CDR3 sequence is 16 residues long. CDR3 sequence reads: CASSLGFGTTTYEQYF. The CDR3 nucleotides read TGTGCCAGCAGCTTAGGATTCGGAACTACCACCTACGAGCAGTACTTC.

Only a few counts were recorded for this clonotype. V and J are TRBV2 and TRBJ1-5; 7 nucleotides line up with TRBD1. J was trimmed by 5 bases and V by 7 bases; bases with no gene match: 5. This CDR3 region has 13 residues. CDR1 SNHLY and CDR2 FYNNEI come from the germline V gene. The CDR3 nucleotides are TGTGCCAGCAAGGGACAGCCGGATCAGCCCCAGCATTTT. Its translation: CASKGQPDQPQHF.

The sample holds a few counts of this clonotype. The V gene is TRBV4-2, the J gene TRBJ1-1; D not resolved. The CDR3 has 13 amino acids. Germline CDR1 is LGHNA and CDR2 is YNFKEQ. V lost 4 bases to trimming and J lost 7 bases, with 13 bases between them. The CDR3 nucleotides are TGTGCCAGCAGCCCCGTCACGGAGAGTGAAGCTTTCTTT. This translates into CASSPVTESEAFF.

In its sample, this clonotype was seen many times. This rearrangement joins TRBV7-2 to TRBJ1-6; tentative D call: TRBD1 (6 bases). Trimming stripped 1 base from V and 5 bases from J, with 12 bases between. The CDR3 length is 16 residues. Germline loops: CDR1 SGHTA, CDR2 FQGNSA. CDR3 sequence (DNA): TGTGCCAGCAGCTTAGATGTCAGGGGTAATAATTCACCCCTCCACTTT. It specifies CASSLDVRGNNSPLHF.

This clonotype was seen a handful of times. The V and J genes are TRBV10-3 and TRBJ1-5; D is uncertain. Looked up from germline, CDR1 is ENHRY and CDR2 is SYGVKD. V was cut by 3 bases and J by 3 bases, with 6 bases left in between. This CDR3 is 13 amino acids long. The CDR3 DNA reads TGTGCCATCAGTGAAAGAGACAATCAGCCCCAGCATTTT. Its translation is CAISERDNQPQHF.

V usage is TRBV28 and J usage is TRBJ1-2; D is undetermined. Trimming left V 10 bases short and J 3 bases short, with 9 bases between. CDR3 length: 11 residues. Germline-derived CDR1 and CDR2 are MDHEN and SYDVKM. In nucleotides, the CDR3 is TGTGCCACCGTGAGTGACTATGGCTACACCTTC. Its protein is CATVSDYGYTF.